Below are 7 T cell receptor beta chains sequenced from a single sample in a study of immune heterogeneity within non-small cell lung tumors (dated 2018 in TCRdb). Genomic DNA was extracted from bulk tumor tissue and used as the TCR template, and roughly 560 ng gDNA was amplified per sample. Multiple biopsies per primary tumor were taken during surgery, spaced as far apart as possible within the tumor mass. The study cohort was described as untreated, and patients were newly diagnosed NSCLC cases undergoing curative surgery. The instrument given in TCRdb is HiSeq X Ten. A multiplex PCR system amplified the TCR beta CDR3 region, with a first 10-cycle round using 32 V-gene forward and 13 J-gene reverse primers. Starting from the raw public reads, TCRdb applied fastp trimming at Q25, assembled clones with MiXCR and retained in-frame beta chains. Rows are unified per CDR3 protein, each entry keeping the most common DNA and genes. A total of 13,000 to 15,000 distinct CDR3 sequences appear in this sample, under 30% of them only once. Around 4.9% of the sample comes from the top ten.

Sequencing was done on a sample of lung tumor tissue. The source of these receptors is a man aged 35-49 years with non-small cell lung cancer.

This clonotype came up many times. The chain uses TRBV7-9 and TRBJ2-3; D is undetermined. CDR3 length: 11 residues. Germline loops: CDR1 SEHNR, CDR2 FQNEAQ (reference sequence). V gave up 8 bases and J gave up 2 bases, with 5 bases separating them. The CDR3 DNA is TGTGCCAGCTTAGACACAGATACGCAGTATTTT. Translating it yields CASLDTDTQYF.

This clonotype was picked up many times. The V gene is TRBV20-1, the J gene TRBJ2-7; perhaps TRBD2 as D (5 bases). Germline V gives CDR1 DFQATT, CDR2 SNEGSKA (reference sequence). Trimming cost V 3 bases and J 2 bases, with 8 bases left between them. The CDR3 runs to 12 residues. The CDR3 sequence is CSARSGAYEQYF. The CDR3 DNA reads as TGCAGTGCTAGGTCCGGGGCCTACGAGCAGTACTTC.

The table lists this clonotype with a count of one. This chain connects TRBV5-1 to TRBJ2-3; 7 positions agree with TRBD2. The length of the CDR3 is 17 residues. Germline V gene data show CDR1 as SGHRS and CDR2 as YFSETQ. After removal of 0 bases from V and 2 bases from J, the junction contained 9 bases not matched to a gene. The CDR3 bases are TGCGCCAGCAGCTTGGGGGTGTCGGGGACTATCACAGATACGCAGTATTTT. It encodes CASSLGVSGTITDTQYF.

This clonotype appeared a few times. A much bigger clone sits one base away, suggesting this may be a read error. This rearrangement joins TRBV2 to TRBJ2-3, with a weak D call TRBD2 (5 bases). The CDR3 has 15 residues. CDR1 is SNHLY and CDR2 is FYNNEI in the germline V gene. CDR3 protein: CASNRLAGSTDTEYF. The CDR3 DNA reads TGTGCCAGCAACCGATTGGCGGGCAGCACAGATACGGAGTATTTT.

This clonotype turned up a few times. At one of its ends the junction is not consistent with the germline gene, which may arise from a read error. The chain employs TRBV6-2 or TRBV6-3 and TRBJ2-3; a weak D match, TRBD1 (5 bases). This CDR3 comprises 15 residues. Looked up from germline, CDR1 is MNHEY and CDR2 is SVGEGT. The CDR3 is CAGRPDSVKWDTQYF. Here the CDR3 DNA reads TGTGCCGGCAGACCTGACAGCGTCAAATGGGATACGCAGTATTTT.

The chain combines TRBV5-1 with TRBJ1-1; unclear D gene. The V and J ends lost 0 bases and 4 bases respectively, with 10 bases between them. Per the germline V gene, CDR1 is SGHRS and CDR2 is YFSETQ. The CDR3 runs to 14 residues. The CDR3 DNA is TGCGCCAGCAGCTTGGGAAGTCCATCCACTGAAGCTTTCTTT. This translates into CASSLGSPSTEAFF.

The chain combines TRBV20-1 with TRBJ2-3; the match to TRBD2 covers 10 bases. The CDR3 length is 15 residues. Germline CDR1 DFQATT, CDR2 SNEGSKA (reference sequence). V dropped 6 bases and J dropped 0; count of bases not matched to a gene: 6. The chain's CDR3 is CSAPSGSGSTDTQYF. CDR3 bases: TGCAGTGCCCCTAGCGGGAGTGGGAGCACAGATACGCAGTATTTT.